This is a list of T cell receptor beta chains from one sample in a study of Ad26.COV2.S vaccination and SARS-CoV-2 variants. Generated by immunoSEQ multiplex PCR, the TCRdb table keeps only in-frame clones and is missing some. The table lists 300,000 to 450,000 clones, about 90% of them singletons, with 3.9% in the top ten. Sequences were derived from peripheral blood, sampled after recovery from COVID-19. These receptors came from a human donor who had recovered from COVID-19. Both conserved end residues are part of each CDR3. Each record gives: J gene, V gene, clone size, D gene, CDR3 DNA, CDR3 protein. D genes are given only for firm matches. The listing skips clone size in some rows; elsewhere it reads once, few, many or a size class.

J: TRBJ2-7
V: TRBV4-1
size: -
D: -
DNA: TGCGCCAGCAGCCAAGATAAAGCCCCCTACTACGAGCAGTACTTC
CDR3: CASSQDKAPYYEQYF

J: TRBJ2-6
V: TRBV9
size: -
D: -
DNA: TGTGCCAGCAGCGTAGGTCTCGCCCCTGGGGCCAACGTCCTGACTTTC
CDR3: CASSVGLAPGANVLTF

J: TRBJ2-2
V: TRBV9
size: -
D: -
DNA: TGTGCCAGCAGCGTCTCCGTGGGGGGTGGAACCGGGGAGCTGTTTTTT
CDR3: CASSVSVGGGTGELFF

J: TRBJ1-1
V: TRBV10-1
size: few
D: TRBD1
DNA: TGCGCCAGCAGTGAGGGGGACAGGGGAGCTTTCTTT
CDR3: CASSEGDRGAFF

J: TRBJ2-2
V: TRBV4-3
size: -
D: TRBD2
DNA: TGCGCCAGCAGCCCTTATAGCGGGTCCCTCACCGGGGAGCTGTTTTTT
CDR3: CASSPYSGSLTGELFF

J: TRBJ2-3
V: TRBV3-1/TRBV3-2
size: -
D: TRBD2
DNA: TGTGCCAGCAGCCAAGTTGGCGGGCTAGCGGGGGGGACAGATACGCAGTATTTT
CDR3: CASSQVGGLAGGTDTQYF

J: TRBJ2-7
V: TRBV7-9
size: few
D: -
DNA: TGTGCCAGCAGCCCTCCTCGTCCAAGCGAGCAGTACTTC
CDR3: CASSPPRPSEQYF

J: TRBJ2-3
V: TRBV3-1/TRBV3-2
size: -
D: -
DNA: TGTGCCAGCAGCCGGGCCAGGGGGGCCCCAGATACGCAGTATTTT
CDR3: CASSRARGAPDTQYF

J: TRBJ1-2
V: TRBV27
size: -
D: -
DNA: TGTGCCAGCAGTTTATACCCATCGTATGGCTACACCTTC
CDR3: CASSLYPSYGYTF

J: TRBJ1-1
V: TRBV6-6
size: -
D: -
DNA: TGTGCCAGCAGCCCCGGGGGTTCTGAAGCTTTCTTT
CDR3: CASSPGGSEAFF

J: TRBJ2-2
V: TRBV27
size: -
D: -
DNA: TGTGCCAGCAGTTTATATCCAGGGGACACCGGGGAGCTGTTTTTT
CDR3: CASSLYPGDTGELFF

J: TRBJ1-2
V: TRBV18
size: -
D: -
DNA: TGTGCCAGCTCACCATCAAACAGAAACTATGGCTACACCTTC
CDR3: CASSPSNRNYGYTF

J: TRBJ1-2
V: TRBV7-2
size: once
D: TRBD1
DNA: TGTGCCAGCAGCCCTTCGCCGGACAGGGGGTTCTATGGCTACACCTTC
CDR3: CASSPSPDRGFYGYTF

J: TRBJ2-1
V: TRBV6-5
size: -
D: TRBD2
DNA: TGTGCCAGCAGTTACTTACTAGGCGGGGGGGCCTATGAGCAGTTCTTC
CDR3: CASSYLLGGGAYEQFF

J: TRBJ2-3
V: TRBV3-1/TRBV3-2
size: -
D: TRBD2
DNA: TGTGCCAGCAGCCAATCAAAAGGAGGACTAGCGGGCACAGATACGCAGTATTTT
CDR3: CASSQSKGGLAGTDTQYF

J: TRBJ2-2
V: TRBV18
size: -
D: -
DNA: TGTGCCAGCTCGCCATGGGAGGAGGGGTACACCGGGGAGCTGTTTTTT
CDR3: CASSPWEEGYTGELFF

J: TRBJ2-1
V: TRBV7-9
size: -
D: TRBD2
DNA: TGTGCCAGCAGCTTACGACCAAGCGGGGGGGTTAGTGAGCAGTTCTTC
CDR3: CASSLRPSGGVSEQFF